The T cell receptor beta chain described here comes from a study of PD-1 blockade in classical Hodgkin lymphoma (dated by TCRdb to 2020 to 2021). About the full investigation: Nivolumab dosing was 3 mg/kg intravenously every 2 weeks, continuing until either disease progression or unacceptable toxicity. A peripheral blood immune signature of response to PD-1 blockade in classical Hodgkin lymphoma was defined using TCR beta sequencing and CyTOF.

Summary of the overall study and its limitations: Baseline TCR diversity was reported to be lower in newly diagnosed patients than in healthy donors and to be lower still in relapsed/refractory patients. Lower diversity was observed in patients in whom nivolumab was started less than 1 year after ASCT, and these patients were excluded from later analyses so that confounding by immune reconstitution would be avoided. A significant rise by C4D1 was seen in CD4+ but not CD8+ TCR diversity (p=0.0027 vs p=0.16), with the rise being most apparent in complete responders (p=0.02). The study was restricted to a single clinical trial cohort, and the causes of repertoire differences, possibly disease activity or prior therapy, were left undefined. Trial patients achieving complete response had baseline diversity similar to newly diagnosed patients, whereas partial responders and progressors had significantly lower diversity.

This clone is a singleton in its sample. Its antigen is currently not known. No qualities accompany the bases; no much larger clone lies one base away. The time point label here, explained by the study, means: cycle 1 day 1 (C1D1), immediately before nivolumab initiation. Relapse after autologous stem cell transplantation had occurred in all trial patients, and cohorts A, B and C were distinguished by prior brentuximab vedotin exposure. A total of under 70 patients with relapsed/refractory classical Hodgkin lymphoma made up the trial cohort, and each patient's best overall response was complete response, partial response or progressive disease. In the multi-cohort phase II CheckMate 205 trial, trial patients received single-agent nivolumab. An independent review committee assessed best overall response by applying the 2007 International Working Group response criteria. Trial PBMCs were collected immediately before nivolumab initiation (C1D1) and during therapy at cycle 2 day 1 and cycle 4 day 1. Peripheral blood was collected in 8 mL Vacutainer Cell Preparation Tubes, from which PBMCs were isolated by centrifugation and then cryopreserved.

Including cysteine and phenylalanine, the CDR3 has 14 amino acids. This entry keeps only the CDR3 DNA: 42 bases, framed from base 1. Cut back by 5 bases and 5 bases, the V and J ends lie 15 bases apart. Looking up the germline V gene yields CDR1 SGHVS and CDR2 FQNEAQ. The Qiagen DNeasy kit was used to extract genomic DNA both from unsorted PBMCs and from the negatively selected CD4+ and CD8+ fractions. Using primers that anneal to V and J segments, immunoSEQ multiplex PCR amplified the TCR beta CDR3 regions. A synthetic immune receptor repertoire was used to minimize amplification bias, and any residual bias was removed computationally once sequencing was done. The paper's processing steps were these. Custom Python scripts were used to quantify repertoire diversity as the Shannon entropy index. The unsorted, CD4+ and CD8+ repertoires were each analyzed separately, with the exception of combined analyses, where CD4+ and CD8+ sequences were merged in silico. A clone counted as expanded when the clone's frequency after treatment rose at least 2-fold relative to C1D1, and clones undetected at baseline were given a pseudocount of 0.5. Singleton clones were defined as clones with 0 or 1 copy at C1D1, and non-singleton clones were defined as clones with 2 or more copies. Clones expanded in unsorted samples were assigned a CD4+, CD8+ or unknown annotation through matching of protein sequences in sorted samples from the same patient. Wilcoxon tests on paired samples were used to test changes in diversity from C1D1 to C4D1. Drawn from immuneACCESS, this table holds only the in-frame rearrangements with V and J called that TCRdb kept. Clones are partly lost; checked studies trace under half to an unresolved V gene and leave the rest unexplained. Clone size and V and J calls were adopted from that table, with D and trimming inferred from the DNA. In all, the sample holds 10,000 to 14,000 clones, and about 71% of those were seen once. Roughly a tenth of the sample rests with the top ten.

Sequenced material: peripheral blood mononuclear cells (PBMCs), taken at baseline. The TCR originated in a human donor with classical Hodgkin lymphoma. Recombination connected TRBV7-8 to TRBJ1-1; TRBD1 is a possible D gene, resting on 5 matching bases. The CDR3 protein: CASSPGGGSTEAFF. The DNA reads TGTGCCAGCAGCCCGGGGGGTGGGTCTACTGAAGCTTTCTTT.